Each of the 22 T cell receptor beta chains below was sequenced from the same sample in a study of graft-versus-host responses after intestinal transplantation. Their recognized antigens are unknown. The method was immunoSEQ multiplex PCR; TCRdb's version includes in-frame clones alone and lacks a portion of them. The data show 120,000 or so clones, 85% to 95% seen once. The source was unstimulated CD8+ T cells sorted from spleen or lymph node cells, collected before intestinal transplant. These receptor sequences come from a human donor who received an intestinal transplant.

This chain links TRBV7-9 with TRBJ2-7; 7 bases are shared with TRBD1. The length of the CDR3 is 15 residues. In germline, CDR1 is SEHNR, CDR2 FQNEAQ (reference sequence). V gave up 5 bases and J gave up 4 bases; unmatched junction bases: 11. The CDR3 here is CASSPRDSHLYEQYF. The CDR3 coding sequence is TGTGCCAGCAGCCCACGGGACAGCCACCTTTACGAGCAGTACTTC. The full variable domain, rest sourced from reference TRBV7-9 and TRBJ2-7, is DTGVSQNPRHKITKRGQNVTFRCDPISEHNRLYWYRQTLGQGPEFLTYFQNEAQLEKSRLLSDRFSAERPKGSFSTLEIQRTEQGDSAMYLCASSPRDSHLYEQYFGPGTRLTVT.

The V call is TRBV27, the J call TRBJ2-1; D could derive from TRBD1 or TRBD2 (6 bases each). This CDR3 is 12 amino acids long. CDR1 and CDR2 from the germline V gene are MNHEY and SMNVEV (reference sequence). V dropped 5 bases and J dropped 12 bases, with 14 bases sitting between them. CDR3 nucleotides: TGTGCCAGCAGTCGAATTAAGGGGGGGCAGTTCTTC. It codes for CASSRIKGGQFF.

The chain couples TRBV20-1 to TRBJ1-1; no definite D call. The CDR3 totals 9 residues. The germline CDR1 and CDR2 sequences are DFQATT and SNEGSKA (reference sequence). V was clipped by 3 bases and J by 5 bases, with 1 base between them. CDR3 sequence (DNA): TGCAGTGCTAGGACTGAAGCTTTCTTT. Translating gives CSARTEAFF.

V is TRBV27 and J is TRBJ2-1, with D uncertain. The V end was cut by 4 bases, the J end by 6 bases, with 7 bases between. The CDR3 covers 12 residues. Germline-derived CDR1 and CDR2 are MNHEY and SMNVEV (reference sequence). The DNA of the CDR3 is TGTGCCAGCAGTTGGACGGGCAATGAGCAGTTCTTC. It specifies CASSWTGNEQFF.

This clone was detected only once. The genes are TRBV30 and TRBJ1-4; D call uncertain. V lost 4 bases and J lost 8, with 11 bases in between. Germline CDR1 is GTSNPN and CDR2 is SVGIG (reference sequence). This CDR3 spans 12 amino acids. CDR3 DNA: TGTGCCTGGAACCTGGCCGACGAAAAACTGTTTTTT. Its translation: CAWNLADEKLFF.

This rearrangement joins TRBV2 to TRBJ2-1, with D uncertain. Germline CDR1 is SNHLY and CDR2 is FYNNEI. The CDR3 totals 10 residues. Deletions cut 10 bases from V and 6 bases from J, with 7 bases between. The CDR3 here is CAIVGNEQFF. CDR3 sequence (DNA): TGTGCCATTGTTGGCAATGAGCAGTTCTTC.

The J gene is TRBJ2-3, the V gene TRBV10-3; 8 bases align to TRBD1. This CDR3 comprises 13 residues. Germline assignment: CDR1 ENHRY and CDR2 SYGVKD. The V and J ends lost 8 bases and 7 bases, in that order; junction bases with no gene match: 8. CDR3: CAIGSGGTNTQYF. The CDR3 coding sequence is TGTGCCATCGGCTCAGGGGGCACTAATACGCAGTATTTT.

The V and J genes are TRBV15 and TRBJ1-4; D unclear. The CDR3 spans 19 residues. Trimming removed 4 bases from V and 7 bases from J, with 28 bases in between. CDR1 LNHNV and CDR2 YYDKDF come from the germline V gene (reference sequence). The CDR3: CATSTPEETGSTEGEKLFF. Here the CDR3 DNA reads TGTGCCACCAGCACCCCGGAGGAAACTGGGAGTACTGAGGGTGAAAAACTGTTTTTT. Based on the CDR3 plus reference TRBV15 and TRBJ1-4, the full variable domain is DAMVIQNPRYQVTQFGKPVTLSCSQTLNHNVMYWYQQKSSQAPKLLFHYYDKDFNNEADTPDNFQSRRPNTSFCFLDIRSPGLGDTAMYLCATSTPEETGSTEGEKLFFGSGTQLSVL.

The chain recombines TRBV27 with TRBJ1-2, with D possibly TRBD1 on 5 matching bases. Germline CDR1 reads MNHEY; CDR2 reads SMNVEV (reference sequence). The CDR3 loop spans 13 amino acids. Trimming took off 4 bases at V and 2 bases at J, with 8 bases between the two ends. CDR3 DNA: TGTGCCAGCAGTTACGGACAAAACTATGGCTACACCTTC. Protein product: CASSYGQNYGYTF.

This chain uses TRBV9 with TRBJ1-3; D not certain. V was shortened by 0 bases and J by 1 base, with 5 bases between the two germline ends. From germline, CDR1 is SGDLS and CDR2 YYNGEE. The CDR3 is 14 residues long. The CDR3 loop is CASSVGESGNTIYF. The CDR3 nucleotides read TGTGCCAGCAGCGTAGGAGAATCTGGAAACACCATATATTTT. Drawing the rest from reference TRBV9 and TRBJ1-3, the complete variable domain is DSGVTQTPKHLITATGQRVTLRCSPRSGDLSVYWYQQSLDQGLQFLIQYYNGEERAKGNILERFSAQQFPDLHSELNLSSLELGDSALYFCASSVGESGNTIYFGEGSWLTVV.

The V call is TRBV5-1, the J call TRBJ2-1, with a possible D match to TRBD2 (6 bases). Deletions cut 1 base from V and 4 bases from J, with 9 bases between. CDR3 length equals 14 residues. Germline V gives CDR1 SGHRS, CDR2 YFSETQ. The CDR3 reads CASSLTSRYNEQFF. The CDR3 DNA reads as TGCGCCAGCAGCTTGACTAGCAGATACAATGAGCAGTTCTTC.

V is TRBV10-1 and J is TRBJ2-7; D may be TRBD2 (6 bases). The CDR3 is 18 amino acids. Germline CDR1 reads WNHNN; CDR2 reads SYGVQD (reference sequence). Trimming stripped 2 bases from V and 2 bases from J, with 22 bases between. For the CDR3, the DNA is TGCGCCAGCAGTGAGGGGACGGAGAAAGGGAGGTTCGCCTACGAGCAGTACTTC. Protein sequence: CASSEGTEKGRFAYEQYF.

The CDR3 sequence: CASSFRGDITVYEQYF. CDR3 DNA sequence: TGTGCCAGCAGCTTCAGGGGGGACATCACCGTCTACGAGCAGTACTTC. The rearrangement uses TRBV7-2 and TRBJ2-7; D might be TRBD1 (7 bases). Trimming stripped 3 bases from V and 3 bases from J, with 18 bases between. This CDR3 contains 16 residues. Germline lookup yields CDR1 SGHTA and CDR2 FQGNSA. The whole variable domain, remainder taken from reference TRBV7-2 and TRBJ2-7, is GAGVSQSPSNKVTEKGKDVELRCDPISGHTALYWYRQSLGQGLEFLIYFQGNSAPDKSGLPSDRFSAERTGGSVSTLTIQRTQQEDSAVYLCASSFRGDITVYEQYFGPGTRLTVT.

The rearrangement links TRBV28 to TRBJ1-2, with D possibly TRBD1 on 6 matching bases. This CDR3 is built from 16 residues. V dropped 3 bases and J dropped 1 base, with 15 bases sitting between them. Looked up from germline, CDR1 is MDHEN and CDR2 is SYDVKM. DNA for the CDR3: TGTGCCAGCAGTTTTATGGGGGGCATCCTTAACTATGGCTACACCTTC. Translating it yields CASSFMGGILNYGYTF.

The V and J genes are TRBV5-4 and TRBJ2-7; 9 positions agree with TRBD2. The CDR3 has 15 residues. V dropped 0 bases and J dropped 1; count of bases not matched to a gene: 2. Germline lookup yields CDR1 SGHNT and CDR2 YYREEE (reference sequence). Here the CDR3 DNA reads TGTGCCAGCAGCTTGGGTAGCGGGAGTTCCTACGAGCAGTACTTC. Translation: CASSLGSGSSYEQYF.

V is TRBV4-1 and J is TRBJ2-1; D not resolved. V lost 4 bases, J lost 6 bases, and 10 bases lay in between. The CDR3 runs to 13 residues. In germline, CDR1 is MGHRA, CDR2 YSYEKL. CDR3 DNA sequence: TGCGCCAGCAGCCTGCTACAACTCAATGAGCAGTTCTTC. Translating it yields CASSLLQLNEQFF.

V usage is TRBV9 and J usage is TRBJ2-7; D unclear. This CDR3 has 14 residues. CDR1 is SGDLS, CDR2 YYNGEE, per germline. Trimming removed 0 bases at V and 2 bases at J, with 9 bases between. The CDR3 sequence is CASSVDPAAYEQYF. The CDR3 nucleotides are TGTGCCAGCAGCGTAGACCCGGCTGCCTACGAGCAGTACTTC.

CDR3 amino acids: CASSLADREQYF. For the CDR3, the DNA is TGTGCCAGCAGCTTGGCAGACAGGGAGCAGTACTTC. The chain employs TRBV5-6 and TRBJ2-7; D is possibly TRBD1 (6 bases). With 0 bases removed from V and 7 bases from J, the gap between germline ends came to 8 bases. The CDR3 has 12 amino acids. Germline CDR1 reads SGHDT; CDR2 reads YYEEEE.

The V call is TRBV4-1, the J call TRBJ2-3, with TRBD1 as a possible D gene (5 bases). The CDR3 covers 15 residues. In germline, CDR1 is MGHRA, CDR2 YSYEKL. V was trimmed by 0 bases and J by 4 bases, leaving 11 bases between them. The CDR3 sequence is CASSQDVARADTQYF. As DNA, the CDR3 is TGCGCCAGCAGCCAAGACGTCGCCAGGGCAGATACGCAGTATTTT.

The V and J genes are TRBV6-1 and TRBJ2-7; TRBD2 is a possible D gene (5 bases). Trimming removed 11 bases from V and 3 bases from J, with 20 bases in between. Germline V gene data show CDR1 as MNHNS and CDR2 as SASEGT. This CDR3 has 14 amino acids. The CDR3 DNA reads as TGTGCCGTTAAGGGAGTTGGTGGAGGCTACGAGCAGTACTTC. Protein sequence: CAVKGVGGGYEQYF.

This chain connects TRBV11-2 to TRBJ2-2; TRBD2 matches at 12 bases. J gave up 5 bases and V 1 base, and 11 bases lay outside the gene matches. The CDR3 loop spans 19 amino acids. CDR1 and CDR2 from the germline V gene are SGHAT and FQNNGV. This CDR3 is CASSLARLAGARGTGELFF. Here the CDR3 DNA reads TGTGCCAGCAGCTTAGCCAGACTAGCGGGGGCCCGCGGGACCGGGGAGCTGTTTTTT.

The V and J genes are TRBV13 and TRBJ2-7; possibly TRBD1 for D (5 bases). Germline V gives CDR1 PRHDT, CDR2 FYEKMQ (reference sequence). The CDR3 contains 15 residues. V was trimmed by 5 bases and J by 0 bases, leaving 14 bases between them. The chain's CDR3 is CASSATEESSYEQYF. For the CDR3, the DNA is TGTGCCAGCAGCGCGACAGAGGAGAGCTCCTACGAGCAGTACTTC.